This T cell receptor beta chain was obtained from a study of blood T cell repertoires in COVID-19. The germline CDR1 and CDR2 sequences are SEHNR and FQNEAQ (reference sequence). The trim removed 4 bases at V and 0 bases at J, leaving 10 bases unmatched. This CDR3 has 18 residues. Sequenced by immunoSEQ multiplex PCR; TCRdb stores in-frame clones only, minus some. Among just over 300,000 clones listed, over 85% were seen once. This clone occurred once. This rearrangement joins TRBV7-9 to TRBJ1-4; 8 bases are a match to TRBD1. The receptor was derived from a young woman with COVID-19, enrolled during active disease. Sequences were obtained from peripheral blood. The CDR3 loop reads CASSSRTGKAATNEKLFF. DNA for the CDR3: TGTGCCAGCAGCTCCCGGACAGGGAAGGCTGCAACTAATGAAAAACTGTTTTTT.